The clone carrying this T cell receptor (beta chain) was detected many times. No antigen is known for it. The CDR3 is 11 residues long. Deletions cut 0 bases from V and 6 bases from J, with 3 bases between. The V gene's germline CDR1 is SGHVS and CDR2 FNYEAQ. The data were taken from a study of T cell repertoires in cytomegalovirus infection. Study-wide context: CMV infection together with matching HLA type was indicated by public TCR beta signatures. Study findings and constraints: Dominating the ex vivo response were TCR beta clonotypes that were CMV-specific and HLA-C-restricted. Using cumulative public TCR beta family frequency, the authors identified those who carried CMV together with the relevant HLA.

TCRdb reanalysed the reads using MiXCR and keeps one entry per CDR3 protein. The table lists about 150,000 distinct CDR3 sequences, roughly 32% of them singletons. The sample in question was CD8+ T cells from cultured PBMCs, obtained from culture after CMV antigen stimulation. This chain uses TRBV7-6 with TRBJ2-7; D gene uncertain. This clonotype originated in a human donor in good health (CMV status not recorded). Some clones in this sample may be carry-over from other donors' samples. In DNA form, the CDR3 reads TGTGCCAGCAGCTTAGCGGGCGAGCAGTACTTC. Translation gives CASSLAGEQYF.